The 14 T cell receptor beta chains below come from one sample, sequenced in a study of T cells in Graves' hyperthyroidism and ophthalmopathy. Regions amplified from RNA transcripts were the TCR beta CDR3 regions. First-round RT-PCR targeting the TCR CDR3 was performed with the HTBI primer set. TCRdb redid the calling of the multiplex PCR reads with MiXCR, one entry per CDR3 protein. The sample holds about 200,000 distinct CDR3 sequences, around 17% seen once. The material sequenced was blood. The receptor source for this set is a woman between 45 and 60 years old with Graves' hyperthyroidism.

The V call is TRBV12-3 or TRBV12-4, the J call TRBJ1-1; no clear D. The CDR3 is made up of 14 amino acids. The V end was cut by 7 bases, the J end by 5 bases, with 17 bases between. The CDR3 sequence: CASIYRRVLTEAFF. CDR3 sequence (DNA): TGTGCCAGCATTTATAGAAGGGTATTGACTGAAGCTTTCTTT.

V and J are TRBV4-1 and TRBJ2-2; D ambiguous. V was trimmed by 4 bases and J by 3 bases, leaving 6 bases between them. Germline assignment: CDR1 MGHRA and CDR2 YSYEKL. This CDR3 region has 13 residues. Here the CDR3 reads CASSRTDTGELFF. In DNA form, the CDR3 reads TGCGCCAGCAGCCGAACGGACACCGGGGAGCTGTTTTTT.

In its sample, this clonotype was seen many times. V gene TRBV6-2 or TRBV6-3 combines with J gene TRBJ1-1, with D possibly matching TRBD1 (5 bases). V gave up 6 bases and J gave up 6 bases, with 11 bases separating them. The CDR3 spans 12 residues. The germline CDR1 and CDR2 sequences are MNHEY and SVGEGT. CDR3 loop: CASSMGGPEAFF. CDR3 sequence (DNA): TGTGCCAGCAGCATGGGGGGACCTGAAGCTTTCTTT.

This clonotype was counted only a few times. V gene TRBV6-1 combines with J gene TRBJ2-7; a possible D gene is TRBD1 (5 bases). V gave up 2 bases and J gave up 0 bases, with 14 bases separating them. Germline V CDR1 and CDR2: MNHNS, SASEGT. CDR3 size: 16 residues. The DNA for the CDR3 is TGTGCCAGCAGTGAATGGGGCAAAGCAAACTCCTACGAGCAGTACTTC. This codes for CASSEWGKANSYEQYF.

V usage is TRBV14 and J usage is TRBJ2-2, with D uncertain. The CDR3 runs to 13 residues. Germline-derived CDR1 and CDR2 are SGHDN and FVKESK. Trimming cost V 2 bases and J 6 bases, with 7 bases left between them. The chain's CDR3 is CASSQFLAGELFF. The CDR3 DNA reads TGTGCCAGCAGCCAATTCCTTGCCGGGGAGCTGTTTTTT.

This clonotype has a handful of counts. The gene calls are TRBV27 and TRBJ1-4; 7 bases are a match to TRBD1. The CDR3 runs to 16 residues. The germline V gene encodes CDR1 MNHEY and CDR2 SMNVEV (reference sequence). Trimming took 6 bases from V and 4 from J; bases not matched to a gene: 11. The CDR3: CASSRQGGIINEKLFF. The CDR3 nucleotides are TGTGCCAGCAGCCGCCAGGGGGGAATTATTAATGAAAAACTGTTTTTT.

This sequence joins TRBV6-5 and TRBJ2-7; possible D gene TRBD1, 5 bases. Looked up from germline, CDR1 is MNHEY and CDR2 is SVGAGI. There are 16 residues in the CDR3. The V gene lost 0 bases and the J gene lost 4 bases, with 16 bases spanning the gap. The CDR3: CASSYSIYSRAYEQYF. CDR3 coding DNA: TGTGCCAGCAGTTACTCGATCTACTCCAGGGCATACGAGCAGTACTTC.

This clonotype was found a few times. One end of the junction does not line up with germline, which may come from a read error. This chain's CDR3 is CSVGAGIASTGTQYF. The CDR3 DNA reads TGCAGCGTTGGAGCAGGTATAGCGAGCACAGGTACGCAGTATTTT. V is TRBV29-1 and J is TRBJ2-3; TRBD1 or TRBD2 may be the D gene (5 bases each). Germline V gene lookup returns CDR1 SQVTM and CDR2 ANQGSEA. The CDR3 consists of 15 residues.

This clonotype was counted at least ten times. The chain combines TRBV14 with TRBJ2-3, with D possibly being TRBD1 (5 bases). CDR1 and CDR2 (germline): SGHDN, FVKESK. V was clipped by 1 base and J by 1 base, with 12 bases between them. The length of the CDR3 is 16 residues. The CDR3 sequence is CASSQVYRTGTDTQYF. The CDR3 region has the DNA TGTGCCAGCAGCCAAGTTTACAGGACGGGCACAGATACGCAGTATTTT. The whole variable domain, remainder taken from reference TRBV14 and TRBJ2-3, is EAGVTQFPSHSVIEKGQTVTLRCDPISGHDNLYWYRRVMGKEIKFLLHFVKESKQDESGMPNNRFLAERTGGTYSTLKVQPAELEDSGVYFCASSQVYRTGTDTQYFGPGTRLTVL.

This clonotype turned up a few times. The chain links TRBV5-1 to TRBJ1-1; D possibly corresponds to TRBD1 (5 bases). V gave up 0 bases and J gave up 1 base, with 10 bases separating them. The CDR3 length is 15 residues. Germline V gives CDR1 SGHRS, CDR2 YFSETQ. CDR3 nucleotides: TGCGCCAGCAGCTTGGCGGCAGGGACGAACACTGAAGCTTTCTTT. It encodes CASSLAAGTNTEAFF.

The CDR3 DNA sequence: TGTGCCAGTAGTATAAGGGCCGGCGATGTTTTCCAAGAGACCCAGTACTTC. Protein product: CASSIRAGDVFQETQYF. The chain has TRBV19 and TRBJ2-5; D is unresolved. The V gene's germline CDR1 is LNHDA and CDR2 SQIVND (reference sequence). V lost 2 bases and J 1 base, leaving 17 bases between the germline ends. The CDR3 covers 17 residues. Complete variable domain (other parts from reference TRBV19 and TRBJ2-5): DGGITQSPKYLFRKEGQNVTLSCEQNLNHDAMYWYRQDPGQGLRLIYYSQIVNDFQKGDIAEGYSVSREKKESFPLTVTSAQKNPTAFYLCASSIRAGDVFQETQYFGPGTRLLVL.

The table lists this clonotype with a few counts. This chain connects TRBV2 to TRBJ2-3; D ambiguous. The CDR3 sequence is 13 residues long. Germline values: CDR1 SNHLY, CDR2 FYNNEI. Between the trimmed V and J ends, which lost 4 bases and 2 bases, there was a span of 7 bases. CDR3 protein: CASSGQPTDTQYF. For the CDR3, the DNA is TGTGCCAGCAGTGGGCAGCCCACAGATACGCAGTATTTT.

Many counts were recorded for this clonotype. V is TRBV28 and J is TRBJ1-2; possible D gene TRBD1, 6 bases. Germline lookup yields CDR1 MDHEN and CDR2 SYDVKM. Trimming left V 6 bases short and J 2 bases short, with 19 bases between. The CDR3 spans 16 residues. The DNA of the CDR3 is TGTGCCAGCAGCCAGGGTGATGATCAGGGGAACTATGGCTACACCTTC. This translates into CASSQGDDQGNYGYTF.

In this sample, this clonotype turned up many times. This chain uses TRBV12-3 or TRBV12-4 with TRBJ1-1, with no clear D. V dropped 6 bases and J dropped 4 bases, with 12 bases sitting between them. This CDR3 is 13 amino acids long. This CDR3 is CASRGSIPTEAFF. Here the CDR3 DNA reads TGTGCCAGCAGGGGATCAATACCCACTGAAGCTTTCTTT.